The 15 T cell receptor beta chains presented below share a single source sample, sequenced in a study of T cell repertoires in aging, cancer and after chemotherapy. TRB rearrangements spanning V, D and J were amplified using mixed TRB-A/B primers. In TCRdb, the multiplex PCR reads were re-called with MiXCR into one record per CDR3 protein. Of about 540 distinct CDR3 sequences in the sample, more than 15% were seen once. Amplification of TCR beta used genomic DNA extracted from peripheral blood. Input material: blood. These receptor sequences come from a human donor with a blood cancer.

Only a few counts were recorded for this clonotype. CDR3 region: CASKLGVFAEAFF. CDR3 nucleotide sequence: TGTGCCAGCAAACTGGGGGTTTTCGCTGAAGCTTTCTTT. The chain joins TRBV7-9 to TRBJ1-1; D might be TRBD1 (5 bases). V lost 7 bases and J lost 6, with 15 bases in between. The CDR3 sequence is 13 residues long. CDR1 SEHNR and CDR2 FQNEAQ come from the germline V gene (reference sequence).

The chain employs TRBV2 and TRBJ1-1, with TRBD2 matching over 10 bases. The DNA end is a closer match to TRBJ2-3, so the J assignment may be wrong. The CDR3 runs to 15 residues. CDR1 is SNHLY, CDR2 FYNNEI, per germline. CDR3 loop: CASRGLATTGGAQYF. As DNA, the CDR3 is TGTGCCAGCAGGGGACTAGCGACCACCGGAGGAGCGCAGTATTTT.

This clonotype was seen more than once but under ten times. This sequence joins TRBV28 and TRBJ2-1, with 13 bases lining up with TRBD2. CDR1 is MDHEN, CDR2 SYDVKM, per germline. V shed 5 bases, J shed 13 bases, and the junction held 8 bases outside the gene matches. The CDR3 has 14 residues. CDR3 protein: CASSLQTSGGSQFF. The CDR3 nucleotides are TGTGCCAGCAGTCTACAGACTAGCGGGGGGTCCCAGTTCTTC.

The V gene is TRBV12-3 or TRBV12-4, the J gene TRBJ2-3, with a tentative D call TRBD1 (6 bases). CDR3 length: 14 residues. V was trimmed by 6 bases and J by 5 bases, leaving 15 bases between them. The CDR3 sequence is CASRLMGHLDTQYF. In DNA, the CDR3 is TGTGCCAGCAGATTGATGGGACACTTAGATACGCAGTATTTT.

The chain is built from TRBV20-1 and TRBJ2-1, with 14 bases identical to TRBD2. This CDR3 comprises 14 residues. The ends lost 3 bases at V and 6 bases at J; junction bases unmatched: 1. Germline V lookup: CDR1 DFQATT, CDR2 SNEGSKA (reference sequence). CDR3 loop: CSARTSGGGNEQFF. The CDR3 DNA sequence: TGCAGTGCTAGGACTAGCGGGGGGGGCAATGAGCAGTTCTTC.

This clonotype is large by share. The chain links TRBV12-3 or TRBV12-4 to TRBJ1-2; D gene uncertain. This CDR3 comprises 11 residues. The V and J ends lost 1 base and 7 bases respectively, with 4 bases between them. The CDR3 protein is CASSLGGGYTF. The CDR3 DNA sequence: TGTGCCAGCAGTTTAGGGGGTGGCTACACCTTC.

By sample fraction, this clonotype is large. V gene TRBV5-6 combines with J gene TRBJ1-1; D may be TRBD1 (5 bases). CDR3 size: 20 residues. Trimming took off 1 base at V and 3 bases at J, with 28 bases between the two ends. CDR1 SGHDT and CDR2 YYEEEE come from the germline V gene. The DNA for the CDR3 is TGTGCCAGCAGCTTGACACAACTAAAGCCGCAAGTGGTGGGGCACACTGAAGCTTTCTTT. This gives the protein CASSLTQLKPQVVGHTEAFF.

By proportion, this clonotype is large. This rearrangement joins TRBV7-2 to TRBJ2-3, with TRBD2 matching over 9 bases. The CDR3 has 17 residues. V was pared by 0 bases and J by 3 bases, with 7 bases of the junction left unmatched. Germline lookup yields CDR1 SGHTA and CDR2 FQGNSA. CDR3 sequence reads: CASSLALGGGGTDTQYF. For the CDR3, the DNA is TGTGCCAGCAGCTTAGCGCTAGGCGGGGGGGGTACAGATACGCAGTATTTT.

The chain employs TRBV19 and TRBJ2-1, with 7 bases fitting TRBD1. The CDR3 totals 15 residues. Germline V gene sequence: CDR1 LNHDA, CDR2 SQIVND (reference sequence). Losses at the gene ends were 5 bases for V and 8 bases for J; bases not matched to a gene: 12. CDR3 amino acids: CASSSRQGRTDEQFF. The CDR3 nucleotides are TGTGCCAGTAGTTCGCGACAGGGACGGACGGATGAGCAGTTCTTC. The variable domain in full, with the rest retrieved from reference TRBV19 and TRBJ2-1, is DGGITQSPKYLFRKEGQNVTLSCEQNLNHDAMYWYRQDPGQGLRLIYYSQIVNDFQKGDIAEGYSVSREKKESFPLTVTSAQKNPTAFYLCASSSRQGRTDEQFFGPGTRLTVL.

Judged by abundance, this clonotype is large. The genes are TRBV5-5 and TRBJ2-7; weak D call: TRBD2 (6 bases). V gave up 2 bases and J gave up 5 bases, with 11 bases separating them. The germline V gene has CDR1 SGHKS and CDR2 YYEKEE (reference sequence). The CDR3 sequence is 13 residues long. CDR3 protein: CASSFGGLDEQYF. In DNA, the CDR3 is TGTGCCAGCAGCTTCGGGGGACTGGACGAGCAGTACTTC.

Relative to its sample, this clonotype is large. The rearrangement links TRBV6-2 or TRBV6-3 to TRBJ2-7; 9 bases fit TRBD1. There are 15 residues in the CDR3. V lost 5 bases to trimming and J lost 3 bases; unmatched junction nucleotides: 8. Germline assignment: CDR1 MNHEY and CDR2 SVGEGT. The CDR3 is CASSTFWTGDYEQYF. The CDR3 DNA reads TGTGCCAGCAGTACCTTTTGGACAGGGGACTACGAGCAGTACTTC.

By its share, this clonotype is large. CDR3 coding DNA: TGTGCCTGGAGTCCGCTGGGCGGGAGGAACACTGAAGCTTTCTTT. Its translation is CAWSPLGGRNTEAFF. V is TRBV30 and J is TRBJ1-1, with D unclear. Trimming shortened V by 2 bases and J by 1 base, and 14 bases separated the two germline ends. The CDR3 is 15 residues long. Per germline, CDR1 GTSNPN and CDR2 SVGIG (reference sequence).

By sample share, this clonotype is large. V gene TRBV6-1 combines with J gene TRBJ2-7, with D perhaps matching TRBD1 (6 bases). Germline-derived CDR1 and CDR2 are MNHNS and SASEGT. V was clipped by 2 bases and J by 2 bases, with 13 bases between them. This CDR3 region has 15 residues. The CDR3, as DNA: TGTGCCAGCAGTGAATGGAGTGACAGGCCCTACGAGCAGTACTTC. This sequence encodes CASSEWSDRPYEQYF.

This clonotype is medium-sized. The genes are TRBV14 and TRBJ1-6; the D is unclear. With 2 bases removed from V and 6 bases from J, the gap between germline ends came to 8 bases. The germline V gene has CDR1 SGHDN and CDR2 FVKESK. CDR3 length: 14 residues. CDR3 in amino acids: CASSQNSPNSPLHF. The CDR3 DNA follows: TGTGCCAGCAGCCAAAACAGCCCTAATTCACCCCTCCACTTT. Based on the CDR3 plus reference TRBV14 and TRBJ1-6, the full variable domain is EAGVTQFPSHSVIEKGQTVTLRCDPISGHDNLYWYRRVMGKEIKFLLHFVKESKQDESGMPNNRFLAERTGGTYSTLKVQPAELEDSGVYFCASSQNSPNSPLHFGNGTRLTVT.

By frequency in the sample, this clonotype is large (0.1 to 1%). The V call is TRBV6-2 or TRBV6-3, the J call TRBJ2-6, with unresolved D. CDR1 is MNHEY and CDR2 is SVGEGT in the germline V gene. The CDR3 loop spans 12 amino acids. The V gene lost 7 bases and the J gene lost 1 base, with 2 bases spanning the gap. CDR3 in DNA: TGTGCCAGCAAATCTGGGGCCAACGTCCTGACTTTC. Amino acid sequence: CASKSGANVLTF.